This paragraph covers one TCR beta chain sequence. The antigen it recognizes is unknown. Base qualities were left out, and no much larger clone turns up one base away. Reading from cysteine to phenylalanine, the CDR3 counts 14 amino acids. The retained sequence is limited to the CDR3, 42 bases, with the frame set at the first base. The junction carries 11 bases between V and J, which are trimmed by 1 base and 4 bases respectively. The germline V gene supplies CDR1 SGHTS and CDR2 YDEGEE. TCRbeta CDR3 regions were amplified from genomic DNA using the immunoSEQ Assay, a bias-controlled multiplex PCR. As for how the authors treated the data: The number of nucleated cells in each sample was estimated from the amplification of reference gene primers within the assay. To quantify the absolute abundance of each unique TCRbeta CDR3 rearrangement, sequence reads were collapsed and filtered. For each sample, productive Simpson clonality was calculated as the square root of Simpson's diversity index across productive rearrangements. This immuneACCESS table, as held by TCRdb, lists in-frame sequences with V and J called but not all clones. Of the missing ones, under half trace to an unresolved V gene in checked studies; the others have no known cause. V, J and clone size derive from that table, while D and trimming were established from the DNA sequence. Recorded for this sample are some 200,000 clones; around 84% of them occurred a single time. The leading ten clones occupy more than 5.5% of the sample.

Each collaborating institution followed its own protocols to collect whole blood in K2EDTA tubes. Collaborator samples were shipped for TCRbeta analysis as frozen whole blood, isolated PBMCs, or DNA extracted from either sample type. This specimen comes from a study of blood T cell repertoires in COVID-19 (dated by TCRdb to 2019 to 2021). For context, the study as a whole: Samples from collaborators originated in the United States, Italy and Spain and spanned both the acute and convalescent phases of COVID-19. The repertoires were released in a freely available public database meant as a resource for research on the immune response to SARS-CoV-2. Deeply sampled blood TCRbeta repertoires from subjects exposed to, actively infected with, or recovered from COVID-19 were included in the dataset. Samples came from the ongoing ImmuneRACE study (first 160 participants) plus 1,254 subjects from 6 global collaborators. A de-identified subject ID, COVID-19 status, age in years and sex were almost always included in the sample metadata. The prospective study material was composed of cDNA or gDNA derived from T cells, B-cell-depleted T cells, or PBMCs. Where available, HLA class I and class II types were taken from metadata supplied by the sample provider and were not determined by assay-based typing.

The paper as a whole reports these results and caveats: The amount of clinical and demographic metadata varied by source and participant and was provided uncurated.

This receptor chain uses TRBV5-8 and TRBJ1-2; D gene: possibly TRBD1, on 5 matching bases. The source of this sequence is a man at least 80 years old with acute or convalescent COVID-19. Sequencing was done on a sample of peripheral blood. The CDR3 here reads CASSLQGGGYGYTF. The sequenced DNA: TGTGCCAGCAGCTTGCAGGGTGGCGGCTATGGCTACACCTTC.